This T cell receptor (beta chain) was obtained from a study of T cell repertoires in cytomegalovirus infection. Study details: CMV epitopes in the study were HLA-C-restricted (recently identified) and HLA-B-restricted (well studied). Matching HLA type and CMV infection were both indicated by public TCR beta signatures.

Study conclusions and caveats: HLA-C-restricted CMV clonotypes gave the most frequent clonotype in two of eight donors.

Using its own MiXCR run on the reads, TCRdb lists one record per CDR3 protein. The sample shows 650,000 to 900,000 distinct CDR3 sequences, 25% to 30% of them seen only once. Germline CDR1 MNHEY, CDR2 SVGAGI. V was trimmed by 6 bases and J by 9 bases, leaving 11 bases between them. This CDR3 is 11 amino acids long. A few counts support this clonotype. Its antigen is not known. The receptor comes from a human donor in good health (CMV status not recorded). Some clones in this sample may be carry-over from other donors' samples. This sequence joins TRBV6-5 and TRBJ2-5; D remains unclear. The sequences come from cultured CD8+ T cells from PBMCs, collected from culture after CMV antigen stimulation. In DNA, the CDR3 is TGTGCCAGCAGGAATACCGCCGCCCAGTACTTC. It yields the protein CASRNTAAQYF.